The 3 T cell receptor beta chains presented below share a single source sample, sequenced in a study of blood T cell repertoires in COVID-19 (dated by TCRdb to about 2020). Library preparation was by the immunoSEQ multiplex PCR assay. As stored in TCRdb, this immuneACCESS dataset retains in-frame rearrangements with V and J assigned. A fraction of the clones does not appear; measured against another copy, unresolved V genes explain less than half of the discrepancy, and the remainder lacks a known reason. The sample records 60,000 to 75,000 clones, around 83% of which are singletons. The ten largest make up roughly 6.8% of the sample. Sequencing was done on a sample of peripheral blood. The receptors here all came from a human donor in a cohort sampled during active COVID-19.

This chain links TRBV6-5 with TRBJ2-7, with unresolved D. V shed 6 bases and J shed 4 bases, with 10 bases lying between them. Germline CDR1 is MNHEY and CDR2 is SVGAGI. The CDR3 loop spans 12 amino acids. CDR3 nucleotide sequence: TGTGCCAGCAGCCAGACTGGATACGAGCAGTACTTC. It yields the protein CASSQTGYEQYF.

The chain employs TRBV4-1 and TRBJ2-7; TRBD2 matches at 15 bases. CDR1 and CDR2 (germline): MGHRA, YSYEKL. CDR3 length: 15 residues. V trimming: 4 bases; J trimming: 6 bases; junction bases outside the gene matches: 4. CDR3 protein: CASSRGTSGRSEQYF. The CDR3 DNA reads TGCGCCAGCAGCCGGGGGACTAGCGGGAGGAGCGAGCAGTACTTC.

The chain carries TRBV28 and TRBJ1-4, with 8 bases aligning to TRBD1. Germline V lookup: CDR1 MDHEN, CDR2 SYDVKM. With 3 bases clipped from V and 6 bases from J, the junction kept 6 bases outside the gene matches. This CDR3 has 15 residues. The CDR3 region is CASSLPGQVYEKLFF. Here the CDR3 DNA reads TGTGCCAGCAGTTTGCCGGGACAGGTATATGAAAAACTGTTTTTT.